Listed below are T cell receptor beta chains from one sample, sequenced in a study of blood T cells in healthy people across ages. TCRdb processed the 5' RACE reads anew with MiXCR; each CDR3 protein has one entry. This sample carries 900,000 to 950,000 distinct CDR3 sequences, 25% to 35% of them seen once, and the ten largest clones take roughly a tenth. The sample also formed part of further work on T cells of mothers and their children.

The sequenced sample was blood. The receptors were gathered from a woman aged 40 to 55 in good health. Both conserved end residues are part of each CDR3. The D gene is left open where the match is weak. A row's size may be missing; if present it is once, few, many or a size class.

TRBV7-2,-,TRBJ1-1,-,TGCGCCAGCAGCTTGGGACCGTCCCGGGAAGCTTTCTTT,CASSLGPSREAFF
TRBV6-5,-,TRBJ2-3,TRBD2,TGTGCCAGCAGCTACAGGACTAGCGGGGAAGATACGCAGTATTTT,CASSYRTSGEDTQYF
TRBV5-1,few,TRBJ2-1,-,TGCGCCAGCACTGACAAAAGCTCCTACAATGAGCAGTTCTTC,CASTDKSSYNEQFF
TRBV20-1,many,TRBJ1-2,-,TGCAGTGGACAGACGACTAACTATGGCTACACCTTC,CSGQTTNYGYTF
TRBV27,few,TRBJ1-6,-,TGTGCCAGCAGTTTTAGTAGTATTAATTCACCCCTCCACTTT,CASSFSSINSPLHF
TRBV6-5,-,TRBJ1-1,-,TGTGCCAACAGCACCTATAACACTGAAGCTTTCTTT,CANSTYNTEAFF
TRBV19,-,TRBJ1-5,-,TGTGCCAGTAGCAACAGGAATCAGCCCCAGCATTTT,CASSNRNQPQHF
TRBV5-6,few,TRBJ2-5,TRBD2,TGTGCCAGCAGCTTGGTCGGGTCTAGCGGGTCGACCCAGTACTTC,CASSLVGSSGSTQYF
TRBV7-2,-,TRBJ1-6,TRBD1,TGTGCCAGCAGCATAGGGACAGGGGTGGGTTCACCCCTCCACTTT,CASSIGTGVGSPLHF
TRBV29-1,-,TRBJ2-2,-,TGCAGCGTTGCGGGGTTTCACACCGGGGAGCTGTTTTTT,CSVAGFHTGELFF
TRBV7-9,-,TRBJ2-7,TRBD1,TGTTCCAGCAGCTTTACAGGGGACGAGCAGTACTTC,CSSSFTGDEQYF
TRBV4-2,many,TRBJ2-7,-,TGTGCCAGCAGCCAAGATCGGGGCGGGGCGCCAAGCTCCTACGAGCAGTACTTC,CASSQDRGGAPSSYEQYF
TRBV21-1,-,TRBJ1-4,-,TGTGCCAGCAGCAAGTTGACAGGGGGAGAAAAACTGTTTTTT,CASSKLTGGEKLFF
TRBV7-2,-,TRBJ2-1,-,TGTGCCAGCAGCTTAGGGGCGGATAGCTCCTACGAGCAGTTCTTC,CASSLGADSSYEQFF
TRBV7-9,-,TRBJ1-2,-,TGTGCCAGCAGCTCTTGGCGGTCGGGGGTCTCCGGATCTTATGGCTACACCTTC,CASSSWRSGVSGSYGYTF
TRBV6-6,few,TRBJ1-1,TRBD1,TGTGCCAGCAGTCCTACTCCGACAGGGGATAACACTGAAGCTTTCTTT,CASSPTPTGDNTEAFF
TRBV5-5,-,TRBJ2-3,-,TGTGCCAGCAACTCCCAAGACGGTCCCGTCTATGATACGCAGTATTTT,CASNSQDGPVYDTQYF
TRBV11-2,-,TRBJ2-2,-,TGTGCCAGCAGCCCGCAGTGGGGGACCGGGGAACTGTTTTTT,CASSPQWGTGELFF
TRBV6-1,once,TRBJ2-7,-,TGTGCCTGCAGGGACACACGCTCCTACGAGCAGTACTTC,CACRDTRSYEQYF
TRBV5-1,-,TRBJ1-1,TRBD1,TGCGCCAGCAGCTTGACGGGGACAGGGGGCAACACTGAAGCTTTCTTT,CASSLTGTGGNTEAFF
TRBV7-2,few,TRBJ2-3,-,TGTGCCAGCAGCTTAGCGCTAGAAGGGACAGATACGCAGTATTTT,CASSLALEGTDTQYF
TRBV7-3,many,TRBJ2-1,TRBD1,TGTGCCAGCAGCCTTACAGGGACAGGGGAAAGTGAGCAGTTCTTC,CASSLTGTGESEQFF
TRBV4-3,-,TRBJ1-1,-,TGCGCCAGCAGCCAAGAACTTACGGGACGGGGCTCTGAAGCTTTCTTT,CASSQELTGRGSEAFF
TRBV15,few,TRBJ2-3,-,TGTGCCACCAGCCCTCTAGCCTCAGATACGCAGTATTTT,CATSPLASDTQYF
TRBV5-1,many,TRBJ2-5,-,TGCGCCAGTAGCGGTGTGGGCGCGGAGACCCAGTACTTC,CASSGVGAETQYF
TRBV6-1,-,TRBJ1-2,-,TGTGCCAGCAGACCCCAGGTAGACTATGGCTACACCTTC,CASRPQVDYGYTF
TRBV24-1,few,TRBJ1-1,-,TGTGCCACCAGTGATCAGGGACGTGGGAACACTGAAGCTTTCTTT,CATSDQGRGNTEAFF
TRBV24-1,-,TRBJ2-7,-,TGTGCCATCAGTGATTTGGAGGGCTACGAGCAGTACTTC,CAISDLEGYEQYF